This T cell receptor beta chain was sequenced during a study of beta chain features in type 1 diabetes. Regarding the study as a whole: Moderate but significant shortening of TCRB CDR3s was recorded in all four CD4+ subsets from Type 1 diabetes patients. Whatever favoring of shorter templates PCR might show would apply equally to patients and controls. Fewer junction insertions and more nucleotide deletions appeared in type 1 diabetes patients.

The CDR3 has 13 residues. Between the trimmed V and J ends, which lost 7 bases and 5 bases, there was a span of 13 bases. Germline CDR1 reads SEHNR; CDR2 reads FQNEAQ (reference sequence). The study reverse transcribed the entire isolated RNA, so it sequenced expressed TCRB transcripts. Average reads for naive, central memory and regulatory T cell samples were around 4 million. Measured with immunoSEQ multiplex PCR; TCRdb has only the in-frame clones, and not every one. The sample has 900,000 or so clones, around a sixth seen once. This clone was detected only a few times. Its target is not known. This TCR came from a woman between 18 and 29 years old in good health. V gene TRBV7-9 combines with J gene TRBJ2-3; D possibly corresponds to TRBD2 (5 bases). Sequencing input: naive CD4+ T cells from blood. CDR3 sequence: CASTPGVVDTQYF. CDR3 DNA: TGTGCCAGCACCCCCGGGGTGGTAGATACGCAGTATTTT. The variable domain in full, with the rest retrieved from reference TRBV7-9 and TRBJ2-3, is DTGVSQNPRHKITKRGQNVTFRCDPISEHNRLYWYRQTLGQGPEFLTYFQNEAQLEKSRLLSDRFSAERPKGSFSTLEIQRTEQGDSAMYLCASTPGVVDTQYFGPGTRLTVL.